This T cell receptor beta chain was documented in a study of cytomegalovirus exposure and HLA in healthy donors (dated by TCRdb to about 2017). Broadly, across the study: An earlier analysis of 550 to 700 of the donors reported roughly 270 Gb of sequence data and some 120 million unique TCR beta sequences from approximately 180 million T cells. Approximately 300 gigabases of sequencing data and 91 million or so unique TCR sequences made up an early release that covered over 550 HLA-typed donors. Of the roughly 400 genotyped donors, roughly 80% fell in the genetic ancestry cluster associated with self-reported Caucasian donors. The aim of the study was to test whether cataloging public T cell receptors could identify signatures of past pathogen exposure. Using immunosequencing, the study profiled T cell repertoires from around 670 subjects and related those repertoires to cytomegalovirus serostatus. In addition to the first cohort of around 670 subjects, a separate validation cohort of 130 or so different subjects was used. The study combined high-throughput TCR immunosequencing, statistical association of individual TCRs with disease status, and machine learning to predict cytomegalovirus infection status. In a later analysis, previously published TCR beta repertoires from 550 to 700 donors were re-analyzed and high-resolution HLA genotyping was added so that TCR occurrence patterns could be studied. Rather than drawing on any new phenotypic data, the later analysis identified candidate immune exposures from TCR beta sequences and the way those sequences occurred across donors. To decide whether each TCR beta V gene segment behaved as functional or pseudogenic, an earlier analysis of some 600 of the donors relied on high-throughput TCR beta sequencing. Donor age, sex, ethnicity and CMV serostatus were collected together with the repertoire data. In a later genetic analysis, genome-wide SNP genotypes for about 60% of the 666 donors were used, and that subset was treated as a discovery cohort. Every discovery cohort repertoire had been produced on one sequencing platform. Both class I and class II loci were covered by HLA typing, at four-digit resolution. The number of typed donors differed by locus: about 629-630 for A, B, C, DRB1 and DQB1; approximately 520 for DQA1; around 610 for DPA1; and 450 to 480 for DPB1. Roughly 5 DR-DQ haplotypes were handled as single units for association and clustering, since linkage in the cohort was strong. On average, 235,054 unique TCR beta nucleotide sequences were sequenced per donor among 398 genotyped donors of the cohort, with roughly 20% of those sequences being non-productive.

Library preparation was by the immunoSEQ multiplex PCR assay. The multiplex PCR relied on a mix of 60 forward primers for TCR Vbeta segments and 13 reverse primers for TCR Jbeta segments. The CDR3 region of rearranged TCR beta genes was amplified from genomic DNA with a multiplex PCR assay. The amplified TCR beta libraries were sequenced on the Illumina HiSeq System as 87-base-pair reads. The paper's data handling went like this. A later analysis counted tens of millions of unique TCR beta chains across the 690 or so repertoires, and approximately 11 million of these chains were shared by at least two donors. Raw reads were error-corrected and collapsed into unique sequences with a nearest-neighbor algorithm that merged closely related sequences to remove PCR and sequencing errors. V, D and J gene segments were assigned by aligning CDR3 sequences to IMGT reference sequences. Each retained sequence needed at least a six-nucleotide match to both a V gene segment and a J gene segment. A rearrangement was called productive if the CDR3 had no stop codons and remained in frame with V and J, and every other rearrangement was called non-productive. CDR3 was defined according to IMGT convention as the region running from the second conserved V-encoded cysteine to the conserved J-encoded phenylalanine. In an earlier analysis of approximately 590 of the donors, sequences lacking an unambiguous match to a single V gene segment were excluded. In an earlier analysis of about 590 of the donors, a V segment was called functional when productive rearrangements were above 56.7%, and segregating when the standard deviation between donors exceeded 5%. A statistical classification framework was built to diagnose cytomegalovirus status from the catalog of TCR beta chain sequences. In a later analysis, TCR nucleotide sequences were compared against IMGT/GENE-DB human TR gene sequences so that V and J genes could be assigned. Using the TCRdist pipeline, a later analysis assigned CDR3 sequences along with most-parsimonious VDJ recombination scenarios. In a later analysis, each TCR beta chain was defined by its CDR3 amino acid sequence together with its V-gene family, and reads lacking a unique V-gene family were excluded. In a later analysis, several hundred highly shared, low-generation-probability nucleotide sequences were removed to address suspected cross-contamination and a sequencing artifact. For each public chain, a later analysis derived a clonal expansion index from normalized ranks of inferred template counts within each repertoire. Generation probabilities in a later analysis came from a VDJ recombination model fitted to out-of-frame rearrangements, and those results were checked against IGoR. In a later analysis, hypergeometric tests were used to score TCR-TCR, TCR-HLA and TCR-CMV co-occurrence, with a repertoire-size bias correction applied to TCR pairs. A later analysis estimated false discovery rates by permuting HLA or CMV assignments 20 times. In a later analysis, co-occurring TCRs were grouped using DBSCAN, and TCRdist sequence similarity was added for clustering within HLA-allele-positive subsets. Repertoires with fewer than 30,000 or more than 120,000 public chains, plus five repertoires with anomalous nucleotide sharing, were excluded from co-occurrence clustering. The clones in this table, taken by TCRdb from immuneACCESS, are in-frame only. Not every clone is retained; where verified, under half of the shortfall comes from an unresolved V gene, and the cause of the rest is unknown. Clone size and V and J calls were adopted from that table, with D and trimming inferred from the DNA. The sample's records list tens of thousands of clones. The top ten clones comprise under 2% of the sample.

Spanning cysteine to phenylalanine, the CDR3 consists of 15 amino acids. Just the 45-base CDR3 DNA is kept, in frame starting at base 1. The germline V gene sets CDR1 to SGHVS and CDR2 to FNYEAQ. V drops 5 bases and J drops 0 bases, leaving 14 bases in between. The full study reports these points: According to a later analysis, most CMV-associated TCR beta chains appeared to be HLA-restricted, and the HLA associations seemed to be driven largely by CMV exposure. The authors suggested that the approach could potentially be generalized to other disease states and immunological phenotypes. The study gave a list of under 200 TCR beta chains associated with cytomegalovirus. Linkage disequilibrium might explain the correlated functional status among segregating V segments, but an unknown experimental factor could not be excluded. A cluster of highly shared sequence variants was judged likely to be a technical artifact of the sequencing pipeline. For the cohort, immune exposure information was limited to CMV serostatus. In an earlier analysis of 587 of the donors, most TCR beta V segments appeared in productive rearrangements about 87% or about 30% of the time, broadly matching IMGT annotations. A further reported finding was that TCR beta sequences accurately predicted the HLA-A and HLA-B alleles for most subjects in the first cohort. While some public TCRs were present in many individuals, most TCR sequences turned up only very rarely across donors. According to a later analysis, parvovirus B19, influenza, CMV and Epstein-Barr virus appeared linked to several top co-occurrence clusters. Some IMGT-functional V segments, including TRBV6-2 and TRBV6-3, could not be told apart with the 87-base-pair reads, so those segments were excluded. HLA typing was unavailable for some donors at each locus, so association tests used only the typed subset. Only TCR beta chains were sequenced in this cohort, and the absence of alpha or paired-chain data limited detectable features. Compared with the approximately 670-donor mean, donors in an Asian-associated ancestry cluster had fewer N-insertions in productive TCRs, according to a later genetic analysis. According to a later analysis, TCR association rates differed among HLA loci, with DRB1 alleles showing the most associated TCRs and HLA-C alleles showing the fewest. An association between a missense DCLRE1C variant and V-gene and J-gene trimming of TCR beta chains was found in a later genetic analysis and replicated in an independent cohort. The classifier was reported to diagnose cytomegalovirus status with high specificity and sensitivity in both the original cohort and the validation cohort. Strong co-occurrence of HLA alleles, especially DR and DQ, made assigning TCR associations to individual alleles difficult. In a later analysis, HLA-associated TCR beta chains were found to be more clonally expanded and to have lower generation probabilities than equally common non-associated chains. Because counts were too low, seventeen rarely observed V segments, including chromosome 9 orphons, were excluded from the earlier analysis of 587 of the donors. The presence/absence analyses assumed that sequencing depth was roughly uniform across donors, and that assumption may not be true. A few of the identified cytomegalovirus-associated TCR beta chains were confirmed in vitro to be specific for cytomegalovirus antigens. At a false discovery rate of 0.05, a later analysis linked fewer than 20,000 TCR beta sequences to specific HLA alleles.

The cohort comprised 710 or so healthy bone marrow donors. At the time of sampling, every cohort member was nominally healthy, though immune exposures that went unrecorded were likely present. The donor was CMV seronegative and was included in the group of a few hundred seronegative cohort members. A peripheral blood sample was provided by each donor, and peripheral blood mononuclear cells were used for TCR beta sequencing. The Qiagen DNeasy Blood Extraction Kit was used to extract genomic DNA from the blood cell samples. About this clone: The antigen it recognizes is unknown.

This clonotype was obtained from a woman younger than 45 in good health and CMV-seronegative. The rearranged segments are TRBV7-6 and TRBJ2-7; there is no confident call for the D gene. Sequences were obtained from PBMCs. In nucleotides, the sequence is TGTGCCAGCAGCCCCACGACTCGAACCTCCTACGAGCAGTACTTC. It codes for CASSPTTRTSYEQYF.